A single sample is the source of the 10 T cell receptor beta chains below, sequenced in a study of neurological immune-mediated disorders. TCRdb re-called the 5' RACE reads with MiXCR, one entry per CDR3 protein. Among tens of thousands of distinct CDR3 sequences listed, 6% to 8.5% were seen once. The sequenced sample consisted of PBMCs. These receptor sequences come from a woman aged 40 to 49 in good health.

As to this clonotype: This may be a read error, as it is one base from a much larger clone. The chain carries TRBV30 and TRBJ1-5; possibly TRBD1 for D (6 bases). This CDR3 spans 13 amino acids. The germline CDR1 and CDR2 sequences are GTSNPN and SVGIG (reference sequence). The V and J ends lost 3 bases and 7 bases respectively, with 13 bases between them. Here the CDR3 DNA reads TGTGCCTGGAGCAAACAGGGATCACAGCCCCAGCATTTT. Translation gives CAWSKQGSQPQHF.

This clonotype was observed many times. The chain has TRBV2 and TRBJ1-5; TRBD1 might be the D (5 bases). CDR3 length equals 14 residues. V lost 7 bases to trimming and J lost 0 bases, with 10 bases between them. Germline V gene data show CDR1 as SNHLY and CDR2 as FYNNEI. The CDR3 bases are TGTGCCAGCAATCCAGGGTATAGCAATCAGCCCCAGCATTTT. It is translated as CASNPGYSNQPQHF.

This clonotype was counted at least ten times. The V gene is TRBV5-1, the J gene TRBJ1-5; TRBD1 might be the D (5 bases). V was pared by 5 bases and J by 3 bases, with 15 bases between. The CDR3 contains 15 residues. The germline CDR1 and CDR2 sequences are SGHRS and YFSETQ. The CDR3 DNA follows: TGCGCCAGCAGTCACGACGGACAACCCAATCAGCCCCAGCATTTT. It is translated as CASSHDGQPNQPQHF.

This clonotype was observed many times. The chain couples TRBV5-1 to TRBJ2-7; 9 bases are shared with TRBD1. This CDR3 comprises 17 residues. Germline assignment: CDR1 SGHRS and CDR2 YFSETQ. The trim removed 2 bases at V and 3 bases at J, leaving 12 bases unmatched. The CDR3 region is CASSFAPPGQGYYEQYV. In nucleotides, the CDR3 is TGCGCCAGCAGCTTTGCTCCTCCGGGACAGGGATACTACGAGCAGTACGTC.

This clonotype has at least ten counts. This rearrangement joins TRBV18 to TRBJ1-1; D is undetermined. Per germline, CDR1 KGHSH and CDR2 LQKENI. This CDR3 has 12 residues. Trimming left V 6 bases short and J 5 bases short, with 10 bases between. The CDR3 spells CASSPTGTEAFF. DNA of the CDR3: TGTGCCAGCTCGCCAACGGGGACTGAAGCTTTCTTT.

At least ten counts were recorded for this clonotype. This chain connects TRBV20-1 to TRBJ1-5; no clear D. Germline V gene data show CDR1 as DFQATT and CDR2 as SNEGSKA (reference sequence). Trimming removed 1 base from V and 2 bases from J, with 12 bases in between. The CDR3 runs 15 residues. CDR3 region: CSARVGSQGNQPQHF. The CDR3, as DNA: TGCAGTGCTAGAGTTGGGTCCCAGGGCAATCAGCCCCAGCATTTT.

This clonotype was picked up many times. The rearrangement uses TRBV5-1 and TRBJ2-6; 8 bases line up with TRBD1. The ends lost 7 bases at V and 0 bases at J; junction bases unmatched: 9. The CDR3 spans 17 residues. CDR1 is SGHRS, CDR2 YFSETQ, per germline. The CDR3 sequence is CASGFGTGFSGANVLTF. The CDR3 DNA sequence: TGCGCCAGCGGATTTGGGACAGGATTCTCTGGGGCCAACGTCCTGACTTTC.

This clonotype was counted ten times or more. V gene TRBV29-1 combines with J gene TRBJ2-2; D possibly uses TRBD1 or TRBD2 (6 bases each). The CDR3 contains 16 residues. V gave up 7 bases and J gave up 5 bases, with 23 bases separating them. CDR1 and CDR2 (germline): SQVTM, ANQGSEA. DNA for the CDR3: TGCAGCGCCAGGGACACCCTTTTTGGGAGGACCGGGGAGCTGTTTTTT. Protein: CSARDTLFGRTGELFF.

The V call is TRBV21-1, the J call TRBJ2-7; TRBD1 reflects the table's D call only, with no check against the DNA. TRBV21-1 is noted as a pseudogene. The length of the CDR3 is 13 residues. For the CDR3, the DNA is TGTGCCAGGCGTGACAGGGTTGACTACGAGCAGTACGTC. Its translation is CARRDRVDYEQYV.

This clonotype showed up many times. No DNA is shown, since the ends of the CDR3 on it are uncertain; the CDR3 is the one TCRdb lists. The chain couples TRBV5-1 to TRBJ1-1; whether TRBD1, the table's D call, matches the DNA was not checked. With termini counted, the CDR3 has 14 amino acids. The germline gives CDR1 SGHRS, CDR2 YFSETQ. The CDR3 is CASSFGNGGTEAFF.